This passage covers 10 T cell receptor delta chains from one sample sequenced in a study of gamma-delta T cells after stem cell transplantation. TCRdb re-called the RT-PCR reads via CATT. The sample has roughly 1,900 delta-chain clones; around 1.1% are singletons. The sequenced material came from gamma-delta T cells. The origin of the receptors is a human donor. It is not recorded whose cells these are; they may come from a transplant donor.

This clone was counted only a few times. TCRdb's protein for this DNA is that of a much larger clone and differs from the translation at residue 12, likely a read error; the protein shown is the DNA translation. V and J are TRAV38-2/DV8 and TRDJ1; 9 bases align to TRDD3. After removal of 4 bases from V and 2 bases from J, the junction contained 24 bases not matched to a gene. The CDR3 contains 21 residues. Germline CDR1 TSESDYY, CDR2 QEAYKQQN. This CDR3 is CAYRVLSYSWGMHVSTDKLIF. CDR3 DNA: TGTGCTTATAGGGTACTTTCCTACTCCTGGGGGATGCACGTGAGTACCGATAAACTCATCTTT.

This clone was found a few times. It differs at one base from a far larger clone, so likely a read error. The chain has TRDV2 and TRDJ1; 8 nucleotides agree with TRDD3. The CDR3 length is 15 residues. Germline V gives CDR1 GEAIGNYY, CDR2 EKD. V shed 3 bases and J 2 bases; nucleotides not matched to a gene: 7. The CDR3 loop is CACDALGAPTDKLIF. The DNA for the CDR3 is TGTGCCTGTGACGCACTGGGGGCCCCTACCGATAAACTCATCTTT.

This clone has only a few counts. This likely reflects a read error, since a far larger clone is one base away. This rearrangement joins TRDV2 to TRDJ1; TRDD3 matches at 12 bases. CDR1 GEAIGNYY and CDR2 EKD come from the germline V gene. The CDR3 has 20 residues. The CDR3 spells CACDALLGDTRLGYTNKLIF. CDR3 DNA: TGTGCCTGTGACGCGCTACTGGGGGATACAAGGCTGGGGTACACCAATAAACTCATCTTT.

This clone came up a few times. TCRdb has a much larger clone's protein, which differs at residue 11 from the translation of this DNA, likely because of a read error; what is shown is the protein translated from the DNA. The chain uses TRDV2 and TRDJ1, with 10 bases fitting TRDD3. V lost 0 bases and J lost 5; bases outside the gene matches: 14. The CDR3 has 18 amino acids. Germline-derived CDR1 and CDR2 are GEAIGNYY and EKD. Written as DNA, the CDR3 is TGTGCCTGTGACACCGTTGGTGGGGGATACCCAGACCCAGATAAACTCATCTTT. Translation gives CACDTVGGGYPDPDKLIF.

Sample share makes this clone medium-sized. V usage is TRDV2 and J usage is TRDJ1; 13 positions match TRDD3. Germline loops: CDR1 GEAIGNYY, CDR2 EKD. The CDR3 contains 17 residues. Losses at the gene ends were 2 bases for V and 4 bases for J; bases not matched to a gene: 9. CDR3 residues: CACDSLLGDTRVDKLIF. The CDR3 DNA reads TGTGCCTGTGACAGTTTACTGGGGGATACGCGGGTCGATAAACTCATCTTT.

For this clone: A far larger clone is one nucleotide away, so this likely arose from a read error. CDR3 protein: CACGTVGDHTDKLIF. The CDR3 region has the DNA TGTGCCTGTGGCACCGTGGGGGACCACACCGATAAACTCATCTTT. The chain combines TRDV2 with TRDJ1; 7 positions agree with TRDD3. CDR3 length: 15 residues. CDR1 and CDR2 from the germline V gene are GEAIGNYY and EKD.

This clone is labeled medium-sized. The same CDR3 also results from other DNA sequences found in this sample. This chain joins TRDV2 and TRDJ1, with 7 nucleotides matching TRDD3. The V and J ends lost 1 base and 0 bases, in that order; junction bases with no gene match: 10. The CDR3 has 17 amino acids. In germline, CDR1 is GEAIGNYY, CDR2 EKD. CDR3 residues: CACDTISWGPYTDKLIF. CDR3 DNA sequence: TGTGCCTGTGACACTATAAGCTGGGGGCCTTACACCGATAAACTCATCTTT.

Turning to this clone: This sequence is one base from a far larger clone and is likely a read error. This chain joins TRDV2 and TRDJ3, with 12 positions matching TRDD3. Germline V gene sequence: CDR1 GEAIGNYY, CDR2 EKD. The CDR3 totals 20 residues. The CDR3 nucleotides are TGTGCCTGTGACACCGTACTGGGGGATACTCACTCCTGGAACACCCGACAGATGTTTTTC. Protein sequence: CACDTVLGDTHSWNTRQMFF.

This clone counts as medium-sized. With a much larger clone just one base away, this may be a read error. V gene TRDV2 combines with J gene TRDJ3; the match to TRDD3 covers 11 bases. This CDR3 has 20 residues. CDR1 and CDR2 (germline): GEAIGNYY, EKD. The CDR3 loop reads CACDTFELGDSSWDTRQVFF. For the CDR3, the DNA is TGTGCCTGTGACACCTTCGAACTGGGGGATAGTTCCTGGGACACCCGACAGGTGTTTTTC.

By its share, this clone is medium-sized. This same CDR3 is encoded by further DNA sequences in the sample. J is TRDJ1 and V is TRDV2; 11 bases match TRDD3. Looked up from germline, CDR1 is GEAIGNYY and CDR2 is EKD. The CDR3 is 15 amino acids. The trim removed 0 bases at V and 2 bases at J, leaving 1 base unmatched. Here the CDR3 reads CACDTWGIRTDKLIF. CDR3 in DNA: TGTGCCTGTGACACCTGGGGGATACGAACCGATAAACTCATCTTT.